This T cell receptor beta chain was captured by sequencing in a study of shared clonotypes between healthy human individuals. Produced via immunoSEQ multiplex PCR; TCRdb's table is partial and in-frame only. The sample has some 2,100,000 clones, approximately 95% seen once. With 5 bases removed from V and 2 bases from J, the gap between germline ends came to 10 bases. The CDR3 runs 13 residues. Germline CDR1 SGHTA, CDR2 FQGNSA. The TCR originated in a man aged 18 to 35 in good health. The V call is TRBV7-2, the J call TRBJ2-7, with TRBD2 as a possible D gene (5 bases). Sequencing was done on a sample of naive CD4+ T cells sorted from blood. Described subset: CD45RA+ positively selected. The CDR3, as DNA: TGTGCCAGCAGCCACCGAGGGACCTACGAGCAGTACTTC. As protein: CASSHRGTYEQYF.